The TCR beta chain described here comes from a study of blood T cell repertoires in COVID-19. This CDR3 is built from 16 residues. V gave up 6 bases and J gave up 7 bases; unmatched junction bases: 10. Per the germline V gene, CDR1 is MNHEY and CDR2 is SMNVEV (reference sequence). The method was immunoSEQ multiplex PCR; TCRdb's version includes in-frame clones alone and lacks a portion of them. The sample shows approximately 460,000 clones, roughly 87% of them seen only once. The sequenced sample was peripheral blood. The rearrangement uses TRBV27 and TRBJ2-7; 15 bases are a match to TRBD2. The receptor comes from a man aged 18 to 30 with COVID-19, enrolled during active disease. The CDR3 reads CASSLGLAGGIWEQYF. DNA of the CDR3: TGTGCCAGCAGCCTGGGACTAGCGGGGGGAATATGGGAGCAGTACTTC.